The rows below give T cell receptor beta chains drawn from one sample of a study of CD8 T cells in acute hepatitis C reinfection. TCRdb keeps only in-frame clones here, not all; method: immunoSEQ multiplex PCR. The data show about 38,000 clones, approximately 83% seen once. Material: naive CD8+ T cells from PBMCs. The receptors were gathered from a woman aged 18-30 years who spontaneously cleared hepatitis C infection. Both conserved end residues are part of each CDR3. The D gene is left open where the match is weak. Expanded clones get a size class; other rows say once, few or many, or leave the size out.

V gene: TRBV4-1; J gene: TRBJ2-1; clone size: -; D gene: TRBD2; CDR3 DNA: TGCGCCAGCAGCCCGGGAGATGTACTAGCGGGAGATGAGCAGTTCTTC; CDR3 protein: CASSPGDVLAGDEQFF
V gene: TRBV7-9; J gene: TRBJ1-5; clone size: once; D gene: TRBD1; CDR3 DNA: TGTGCCAGCAGCCCTTCGGACAGGGAGCGGGATCAGCCCCAGCATTTT; CDR3 protein: CASSPSDRERDQPQHF
V gene: TRBV19; J gene: TRBJ1-1; clone size: -; D gene: -; CDR3 DNA: TGTGCCAGTAGTCTCCGGACGGGAAACACTGAAGCTTTCTTT; CDR3 protein: CASSLRTGNTEAFF
V gene: TRBV28; J gene: TRBJ2-1; clone size: -; D gene: TRBD2; CDR3 DNA: TGTGCCAGCAGATTTACTAGCGGGAGGGGGGATGAGCAGTTCTTC; CDR3 protein: CASRFTSGRGDEQFF
V gene: TRBV6-6; J gene: TRBJ1-1; clone size: -; D gene: -; CDR3 DNA: TGTGCCAGCAGTTACTCGAAACAGGTGGACACTGAAGCTTTCTTT; CDR3 protein: CASSYSKQVDTEAFF
V gene: TRBV7-9; J gene: TRBJ2-7; clone size: -; D gene: TRBD2; CDR3 DNA: TGTGCCAGCAGCTTCTTCGGGAGGGCCGGCTACGAGCAGTACTTC; CDR3 protein: CASSFFGRAGYEQYF
V gene: TRBV30; J gene: TRBJ1-1; clone size: few; D gene: -; CDR3 DNA: TGTGCCTGGAGTGTTGGATCCGGCCACACTGAAGCTTTCTTT; CDR3 protein: CAWSVGSGHTEAFF
V gene: TRBV6-1; J gene: TRBJ1-1; clone size: -; D gene: TRBD1; CDR3 DNA: TGTGCCACCCCGGGACAGGACAGCACTGAAGCTTTCTTT; CDR3 protein: CATPGQDSTEAFF
V gene: TRBV5-5; J gene: TRBJ2-7; clone size: -; D gene: -; CDR3 DNA: TGTGCCAGCAGCTTTGGCACAGGCGAGCAGTACTTC; CDR3 protein: CASSFGTGEQYF
V gene: TRBV6-5; J gene: TRBJ2-5; clone size: -; D gene: -; CDR3 DNA: TGTGCCAGCAGTCACTCGTCGGAGACCCAGTACTTC; CDR3 protein: CASSHSSETQYF